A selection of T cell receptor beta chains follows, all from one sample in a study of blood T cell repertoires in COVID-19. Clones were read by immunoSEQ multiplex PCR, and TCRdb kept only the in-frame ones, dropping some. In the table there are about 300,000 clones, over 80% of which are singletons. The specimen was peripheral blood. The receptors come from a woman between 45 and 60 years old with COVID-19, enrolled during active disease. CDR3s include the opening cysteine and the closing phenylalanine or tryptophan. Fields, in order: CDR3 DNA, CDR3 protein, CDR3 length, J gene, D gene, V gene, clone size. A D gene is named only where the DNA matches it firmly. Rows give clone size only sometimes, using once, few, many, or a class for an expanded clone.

TGTGCCAGCAGGGAGGATCGGGGGGGGTACAATGAGCAGTTCTTC	CASREDRGGYNEQFF	15	TRBJ2-1	TRBD2	TRBV6-5	-
TGCACCAGCAGCCCTTTAGCCTACGAGCAGTACTTC	CTSSPLAYEQYF	12	TRBJ2-7	-	TRBV1	-
TGTGCCAGCTCACCAATAAACACCGGGGAGCTGTTTTTT	CASSPINTGELFF	13	TRBJ2-2	-	TRBV18	-
TGTGCCTGGAACAGGGGCGGGAACACTGAAGCTTTCTTT	CAWNRGGNTEAFF	13	TRBJ1-1	TRBD1	TRBV30	-
TGTGCCTGGAATCCGACAGGGAACTATGGCTACACCTTC	CAWNPTGNYGYTF	13	TRBJ1-2	TRBD1	TRBV30	-
TGTGCCAGCTCACCCCCCGGGGACACCGGGGAGCTGTTTTTT	CASSPPGDTGELFF	14	TRBJ2-2	-	TRBV18	-
TGTGCCAGCAGCTCACAGGGGGACTATGGCTACACCTTC	CASSSQGDYGYTF	13	TRBJ1-2	TRBD1	TRBV7-9	-
TGTGCCACCAGTGATGGGACAGTACAAACGCAGTATTTT	CATSDGTVQTQYF	13	TRBJ2-3	TRBD1	TRBV24-1	-
TGTGCCAGCAGTGAATCGGGGTACGATGGCTACACCTTC	CASSESGYDGYTF	13	TRBJ1-2	-	TRBV25-1	-
TGTGCCTGGAGTACGACGCACAGGGAGCAGTTCTTC	CAWSTTHREQFF	12	TRBJ2-1	-	TRBV30	-
TGTGCCAGCAGCCTAGCGGGCCTCACCACAGATACGCAGTATTTT	CASSLAGLTTDTQYF	15	TRBJ2-3	TRBD2	TRBV3-1/TRBV3-2	-
TGTGCCAGCAGCACTCGGTCAGGGGGCTACACCTTC	CASSTRSGGYTF	12	TRBJ1-2	-	TRBV9	-
TGCGCCACAGGAAACTCTGGGGCCAACGTCCTGACTTTC	CATGNSGANVLTF	13	TRBJ2-6	-	TRBV5-1	-
TGTGCCAGCAGTTACGTTCAGTCAAATCAGCCCCAGCATTTT	CASSYVQSNQPQHF	14	TRBJ1-5	-	TRBV6-5	-
TGTGCTAGTGGTTTGCAGGGGATCTATGGCTACACCTTC	CASGLQGIYGYTF	13	TRBJ1-2	-	TRBV12-5	-
TGTGCCAGTGCCCCAGGACAGGGGGCTATGGGTGGCTACACCTTC	CASAPGQGAMGGYTF	15	TRBJ1-2	TRBD1	TRBV19	few
TGCAGTGCACCGACTAGGCATGAGCAGTTCTTC	CSAPTRHEQFF	11	TRBJ2-1	-	TRBV20-1	-
TGTGCCAGCAGCTTAGCTATTCGCTACGAGCAGTACTTC	CASSLAIRYEQYF	13	TRBJ2-7	-	TRBV7-2	-
TGTGCCAGCAGACCGGGACAGATTCTCTCTGGGGCCAACGTCCTGACTTTC	CASRPGQILSGANVLTF	17	TRBJ2-6	TRBD1	TRBV5-5	-
TGTGCCAGCAGCTTGGATTTAGCGGGAGGGCCGGGGGAGCAGTACTTC	CASSLDLAGGPGEQYF	16	TRBJ2-7	TRBD2	TRBV5-4	-
TGTGCCAGCAGCTATCAGCGGGAGAGGACCTACAATGAGCAGTTCTTC	CASSYQRERTYNEQFF	16	TRBJ2-1	TRBD2	TRBV7-9	-
TGTGCCAGCTCCCAAAGACAGGTTGGCACTGAAGCTTTCTTT	CASSQRQVGTEAFF	14	TRBJ1-1	-	TRBV18	-
TGCGCCAGCAGCAGAGGAGGGGCAGATACGCAGTATTTT	CASSRGGADTQYF	13	TRBJ2-3	-	TRBV5-1	-
TGTGCCAGCAGCCTTCTGAATAGCGGGAGCGGAGACACGCAGTATTTT	CASSLLNSGSGDTQYF	16	TRBJ2-3	TRBD2	TRBV5-6	few
TGTGCCAGCAGCGAAAACGCTGAGAACCGTGAGCAGTTCTTC	CASSENAENREQFF	14	TRBJ2-1	-	TRBV9	-
TGTGCCAGCAGTGAATCGCAGGGACTAGCGGGTTTCGGGCAGTACTTC	CASSESQGLAGFGQYF	16	TRBJ2-7	TRBD2	TRBV6-1	-
TGTGCCAGCTCGGAGGGCCCGACCTACGAGCAGTACTTC	CASSEGPTYEQYF	13	TRBJ2-7	-	TRBV11-2	-
TGTGCCAGCAGCTTAGGGGGGGCGACACGATCCAAAAACATTCAGTACTTC	CASSLGGATRSKNIQYF	17	TRBJ2-4	-	TRBV13	once
TGTGCCAGCACCAGTGCGGGAGGTAACAATGAGCAGTTCTTC	CASTSAGGNNEQFF	14	TRBJ2-1	TRBD2	TRBV9	-
TGTGCCAGCTGCCCTAGCGGGTACCTGATGGATGAGCAGTTCTTC	CASCPSGYLMDEQFF	15	TRBJ2-1	TRBD2	TRBV2	-
TGTGCCAGTAGTCCCCGGACAGTAAACTCACCCCTCCACTTT	CASSPRTVNSPLHF	14	TRBJ1-6	-	TRBV19	-